Given below is one T cell receptor beta chain in context. Original processing methods: Reference gene primer amplification in the assay estimated nucleated cell counts. Only in-frame clones appear in the TCRdb table, and some are missing; sequencing was by immunoSEQ multiplex PCR. That table gives V, J and clone size, and the DNA gave D and trimming. The sample consists of 150,000 to 180,000 clones, more than 80% of them appearing once. This entry comes from a study of blood T cell repertoires in COVID-19. Study context: Specimens from acute and convalescent COVID-19 originated in the United States, Italy and Spain. The analysed material was cDNA or gDNA that came from T cells, B-cell-depleted T cells, or PBMCs.

CDR1 is SEHNR and CDR2 is FQNEAQ in the germline V gene (reference sequence). Between the trimmed V and J ends, which lost 4 bases and 5 bases, there was a span of 18 bases. CDR3 length equals 16 residues. This TCR was sampled from a woman aged 40 to 50 with acute or convalescent COVID-19. This chain connects TRBV7-9 to TRBJ2-1; D unclear. Sequencing was done on a sample of peripheral blood. The CDR3 DNA is TGTGCCAGCAGCTCCCTAAGTTTAATGACAAACAATGAGCAGTTCTTC. Amino acid sequence: CASSSLSLMTNNEQFF. Supplemented by reference TRBV7-9 and TRBJ2-1, the full variable domain reads DTGVSQNPRHKITKRGQNVTFRCDPISEHNRLYWYRQTLGQGPEFLTYFQNEAQLEKSRLLSDRFSAERPKGSFSTLEIQRTEQGDSAMYLCASSSLSLMTNNEQFFGPGTRLTVL.